The 3 T cell receptor beta chains below come from one sample, sequenced in a study of blood T cells in healthy people across ages. With a J-beta primer mix and a sample-barcoded 5' primer, a second PCR ran about 7 to 12 cycles. One entry per CDR3 protein, called by TCRdb with MiXCR from the 5' RACE reads. This table holds roughly 1,500,000 distinct CDR3 sequences, roughly a third found once. Sequencing was done on a sample of blood. Source of these receptors: a woman younger than 45 in good health.

The table lists this clonotype with many counts. The chain employs TRBV29-1 and TRBJ1-2; 7 bases agree with TRBD1. V gave up 6 bases and J gave up 3 bases; unmatched junction bases: 4. CDR1 and CDR2 from the germline V gene are SQVTM and ANQGSEA. The CDR3 is 12 residues long. This CDR3 is CSVQTGDYGYTF. DNA for the CDR3: TGCAGCGTCCAAACAGGGGACTATGGCTACACCTTC.

The chain combines TRBV5-1 with TRBJ1-2, with a tentative D call TRBD1 (5 bases). V was cut by 0 bases and J by 3 bases, with 18 bases left in between. CDR1 and CDR2 from the germline V gene are SGHRS and YFSETQ. The CDR3 length is 17 residues. The CDR3 nucleotides are TGCGCCAGCAGCTTGGCCGAACAGGTCCGCCACTACTATGGCTACACCTTC. Protein: CASSLAEQVRHYYGYTF.

The CDR3 protein is CASSGSQGRAKSAFF. The CDR3 region has the DNA TGTGCCAGCAGTGGCTCACAGGGGCGCGCTAAATCAGCTTTCTTT. The rearrangement links TRBV28 to TRBJ1-1, with 7 bases fitting TRBD1. Germline assignment: CDR1 MDHEN and CDR2 SYDVKM. V gave up 5 bases and J gave up 10 bases; unmatched junction bases: 16. CDR3 length: 15 residues.